The clone carrying this TCR beta chain has just a few counts. Its antigen remains unidentified. The CDR3 is 15 amino acids. CDR1 and CDR2 from the germline V gene are SGHVS and FNYEAQ. Trimming took 5 bases from V and 5 from J; bases not matched to a gene: 7. The source of the sample is a study of T-cell memory formation after mild COVID-19. Whole-study results and caveats: Among clones contracting day 15 to 85, CD4/CD8 was balanced, whereas later expanders leaned CD4+. Shrinking CD4+ clones were chiefly CM and EM; CD8+ ones were chiefly EMRA.

TCRdb re-called the 5' RACE reads with MiXCR, one entry per CDR3 protein. The repertoire holds roughly 280,000 distinct CDR3 sequences, under 20% seen once, with roughly 23% in the top ten. The TCR sequence derives from a man aged 18-30 years who had mild COVID-19 (a few samples of this study predate the infection). Cell type and time point are not known. Sequenced material: PBMCs or a T cell subset sorted from them (not recorded which). V gene TRBV7-6 combines with J gene TRBJ1-1; 11 bases line up with TRBD1. CDR3 amino acids: CASSAIRDRGTEAFF. DNA of the CDR3: TGTGCCAGCAGCGCGATCCGGGACAGGGGGACTGAAGCTTTCTTT.